This passage covers 27 T cell receptor beta chains from one sample sequenced in a study of T cell repertoires in cytomegalovirus infection. MiXCR, applied by TCRdb to the reads, yields one record per CDR3 protein. The repertoire consists of approximately 490,000 distinct CDR3 sequences, with over 9% occurring once and the leading ten covering 10% to 13%. Sequencing was carried out using PBMCs. The receptors were gathered from a human donor in good health (CMV status not recorded). Some clones in this sample may be carry-over from other donors' samples.

There are a few counts of this clonotype. The J gene is TRBJ1-4, the V gene TRBV12-5; the D is unclear. This CDR3 region has 16 residues. V was pared by 2 bases and J by 2 bases, with 12 bases between. Germline CDR1 reads LGHNT; CDR2 reads FRNRAP. The CDR3 protein is CASGLSPTFTNEKLFF. DNA of the CDR3: TGTGCTAGTGGTTTGTCGCCGACGTTCACTAATGAAAAACTGTTTTTT. Using reference TRBV12-5 and TRBJ1-4 for the parts outside the CDR3, the full variable domain is DARVTQTPRHKVTEMGQEVTMRCQPILGHNTVFWYRQTMMQGLELLAYFRNRAPLDDSGMPKDRFSAEMPDATLATLKIQPSEPRDSAVYFCASGLSPTFTNEKLFFGSGTQLSVL.

This clonotype was seen many times. This chain links TRBV10-3 with TRBJ2-1, with a tentative D call TRBD2 (6 bases). Germline V gives CDR1 ENHRY, CDR2 SYGVKD. The V end lost 6 bases, the J end lost 10 bases, and 25 bases lay between the germline ends. The CDR3 is 16 residues long. This chain's CDR3 is CAISDKGLLHNAEQFF. CDR3 nucleotides: TGTGCCATCAGCGATAAGGGACTTCTCCACAATGCGGAGCAGTTCTTC.

This clonotype was counted at least ten times. The rearrangement joins TRBV7-3 to TRBJ2-7; D might be TRBD1 or TRBD2, each matching 5 bases. The germline V and J ends were trimmed by 4 bases and 6 bases, with 13 bases remaining between them. The CDR3 is 13 residues long. The germline V gene has CDR1 SGHTA and CDR2 FQGTGA. For the CDR3, the DNA is TGTGCCAGCAGCTACCAAGGGGCGGGCGAGCAGTACTTC. Translating it yields CASSYQGAGEQYF.

This clonotype was observed a handful of times. V and J are TRBV20-1 and TRBJ2-1, with D possibly TRBD2 on 6 matching bases. CDR3 length equals 13 residues. Germline V gene lookup returns CDR1 DFQATT and CDR2 SNEGSKA (reference sequence). Trimming left V 5 bases short and J 8 bases short, with 16 bases between. As DNA, the CDR3 is TGCAGTGCTGCCAGTAGCGGCTGGGATGAGCAGTTCTTC. As protein: CSAASSGWDEQFF.

Ten or more counts support this clonotype. V is TRBV2 and J is TRBJ1-1; TRBD1 is a possible D gene (5 bases). Trimming pared 2 bases from V and 5 bases from J, leaving 15 bases between. The CDR3 has 15 amino acids. CDR1 and CDR2 from the germline V gene are SNHLY and FYNNEI. In nucleotides, the CDR3 is TGTGCCAGCAGTGAATGGGCAGGGACGGGTACTGAAGCTTTCTTT. The encoded protein is CASSEWAGTGTEAFF.

This clonotype was observed at least ten times. Sequence at one end of the junction differs from germline and may be a read error. V usage is TRBV7-8 and J usage is TRBJ2-1; TRBD2 agrees at 10 bases. CDR1 and CDR2 (germline): SGHVS, FQNEAQ. The CDR3 is made up of 17 amino acids. The DNA for the CDR3 is TGTGCCAGCAGCCTAGCTTCGGTAGCGGGGGGTGCCAATGAGCAGTTCTTC. It specifies CASSLASVAGGANEQFF.

This clonotype was recorded at least ten times. V usage is TRBV7-7 and J usage is TRBJ2-3, with D hard to call. V lost 5 bases to trimming and J lost 2 bases, with 8 bases between them. CDR3 length: 13 amino acids. Germline V gene data show CDR1 as SSHAT and CDR2 as FNYEAQ (reference sequence). The CDR3 nucleotides read TGTGCCAGCAGCGCCTCCTACACAGATACGCAGTATTTT. It translates to CASSASYTDTQYF.

This clonotype was recorded a few times. V and J are TRBV2 and TRBJ2-1; the D gene is possibly TRBD2 (5 bases). CDR3 length equals 17 residues. CDR1 and CDR2 from the germline V gene are SNHLY and FYNNEI. The V end lost 3 bases, the J end lost 0 bases, and 15 bases lay between the germline ends. The CDR3: CASSDSGVRSSYNEQFF. The CDR3 DNA reads as TGTGCCAGCAGTGACTCCGGGGTCAGGAGCTCCTACAATGAGCAGTTCTTC.

This clonotype appeared a few times. The chain recombines TRBV5-4 with TRBJ1-3, with D unresolved. Germline CDR1 SGHNT, CDR2 YYREEE (reference sequence). The ends were cut back, 0 bases at V and 0 bases at J, with 10 bases in the middle. The CDR3 loop spans 16 amino acids. The CDR3 region is CASSLDGTLSGNTIYF. CDR3 sequence (DNA): TGTGCCAGCAGCTTGGACGGAACTCTCTCTGGAAACACCATATATTTT.

Ten or more counts support this clonotype. The V and J genes are TRBV28 and TRBJ2-3; TRBD2 aligns across 7 bases. With 3 bases clipped from V and 9 bases from J, the junction kept 6 bases outside the gene matches. The V gene's germline CDR1 is MDHEN and CDR2 SYDVKM. The length of the CDR3 is 13 residues. The CDR3 loop reads CASSLGRGGTQYF. In DNA, the CDR3 is TGTGCCAGCAGTTTGGGGAGGGGAGGAACGCAGTATTTT.

The table lists this clonotype with many counts. This chain uses TRBV5-4 with TRBJ1-3, with 9 nucleotides matching TRBD1. V was clipped by 4 bases and J by 4 bases; unmatched bases: 9. This CDR3 is 16 amino acids long. Germline assignment: CDR1 SGHNT and CDR2 YYREEE (reference sequence). The CDR3 DNA reads as TGTGCCAGCAGCCTCGCCGGGACAGGGCCCGGAAACACCATATATTTT. Translating it yields CASSLAGTGPGNTIYF.

This clonotype was picked up many times. CDR3 amino acids: CASGPRDRVYGYTF. CDR3 coding DNA: TGTGCTAGTGGTCCGAGGGACAGGGTCTATGGCTACACCTTC. The J gene is TRBJ1-2, the V gene TRBV12-5; 9 bases are shared with TRBD1. The V gene end was trimmed by 5 bases and the J gene end by 4 bases; junction bases not matched to a gene: 5. The germline CDR1 and CDR2 sequences are LGHNT and FRNRAP. The CDR3 consists of 14 residues.

This clonotype appeared many times. The V and J genes are TRBV7-2 and TRBJ2-7; perhaps TRBD2 as D (6 bases). Trimming took 3 bases from V and 7 from J, leaving 19 bases between them. This CDR3 has 15 residues. CDR1 is SGHTA and CDR2 is FQGNSA in the germline V gene. In nucleotides, the CDR3 is TGTGCCAGCAGCTTGCCCCAGCTAGTCGGGAGTGAGCAGTACTTC. Its translation is CASSLPQLVGSEQYF.

Note on this clonotype: A read error is possible here, since a much larger clone lies one base away. The conserved final phenylalanine or tryptophan is absent from the CDR3, which likely points to a read error. The chain couples TRBV12-3 or TRBV12-4 to TRBJ1-1, with 8 nucleotides matching TRBD1. V trimming: 6 bases; J trimming: 1 base; junction bases outside the gene matches: 4. There are 14 residues in the CDR3. Here the CDR3 reads CASRGTGSNTEAFL. The CDR3 bases are TGTGCCAGCAGGGGGACAGGATCGAACACTGAAGCTTTCTTA.

This clonotype was found many times. The chain joins TRBV19 to TRBJ2-1; tentatively, D is TRBD2 (6 bases). The germline CDR1 and CDR2 sequences are LNHDA and SQIVND (reference sequence). The germline V and J ends were trimmed by 6 bases and 10 bases, with 16 bases remaining between them. The CDR3 extends over 13 amino acids. This CDR3 is CASSGTAWGEQFF. DNA for the CDR3: TGTGCCAGTAGCGGGACTGCCTGGGGGGAGCAGTTCTTC.

A word on this clonotype: A clone one base away is much larger, so this may be a read error. The chain links TRBV28 to TRBJ1-2, with 9 bases matching TRBD1. The CDR3 is 15 residues long. The junction had 12 bases not matched to a gene; V was cut back by 8 bases and J by 5 bases. Germline V gene sequence: CDR1 MDHEN, CDR2 SYDVKM. CDR3 region: CASGNVRTGDYGYTF. The CDR3 DNA reads as TGTGCCAGCGGGAATGTCCGGACAGGGGATTATGGCTACACCTTC.

This clonotype occurred many times. The chain joins TRBV29-1 to TRBJ1-5; 11 nucleotides agree with TRBD1. Germline CDR1 is SQVTM and CDR2 is ANQGSEA. The J segment lost 6 bases and the V segment lost 6 bases, leaving 1 base of the junction unmatched. The CDR3 sequence is 12 residues long. Written as DNA, the CDR3 is TGCAGCGTCGGGACAGGGGGTCAGCCCCAGCATTTT. Protein product: CSVGTGGQPQHF.

This clonotype showed up many times. This chain joins TRBV7-9 and TRBJ1-5; TRBD1 might be the D (5 bases). The CDR3 has 15 residues. V was cut by 3 bases and J by 1 base, with 10 bases left in between. Looked up from germline, CDR1 is SEHNR and CDR2 is FQNEAQ (reference sequence). The CDR3 bases are TGTGCCAGCAGCTTTGGGGCAGGGAGCAATCAGCCCCAGCATTTT. Protein: CASSFGAGSNQPQHF. Supplemented by reference TRBV7-9 and TRBJ1-5, the full variable domain reads DTGVSQNPRHKITKRGQNVTFRCDPISEHNRLYWYRQTLGQGPEFLTYFQNEAQLEKSRLLSDRFSAERPKGSFSTLEIQRTEQGDSAMYLCASSFGAGSNQPQHFGDGTRLSIL.

The chain recombines TRBV6-6 with TRBJ2-7; D may be TRBD1 (6 bases). Germline assignment: CDR1 MNHNY and CDR2 SVGAGI (reference sequence). The CDR3 covers 12 residues. The V and J ends lost 6 bases and 7 bases respectively, with 13 bases between them. CDR3 in DNA: TGTGCCAGCAGCCGGGACAATACGGAGCAGTACTTC. Its translation is CASSRDNTEQYF.

With respect to this clonotype: A much larger clone differs from this one at a single base, so this may be a read error. The rearrangement links TRBV28 to TRBJ2-1, with D uncertain. The CDR3 spans 16 residues. In germline, CDR1 is MDHEN, CDR2 SYDVKM. Trimming pared 0 bases from V and 6 bases from J, leaving 15 bases between. CDR3 DNA sequence: TGTGCCAGCAGTTTATGGGCGGAAGATGCCCCCAATGAGCAGTTCTTC. Its translation is CASSLWAEDAPNEQFF.

This clonotype was counted at least ten times. The CDR3 spells CASSMSREPLGYEQYF. The CDR3 nucleotides read TGTGCCAGTAGTATGTCACGGGAACCTTTGGGATACGAGCAGTACTTC. The chain combines TRBV19 with TRBJ2-7, with a tentative D call TRBD2 (5 bases). CDR1 and CDR2 (germline): LNHDA, SQIVND (reference sequence). V lost 3 bases to trimming and J lost 4 bases, with 19 bases between them. The CDR3 runs 16 residues.

The sample holds a few counts of this clonotype. V gene TRBV9 combines with J gene TRBJ2-2, with TRBD2 identical over 11 bases. Germline CDR1 SGDLS, CDR2 YYNGEE. This CDR3 has 17 amino acids. The J segment lost 1 base and the V segment lost 3 bases, leaving 5 bases of the junction unmatched. CDR3 loop: CASSAPGTSGNTGELFF. The CDR3 DNA reads TGTGCCAGCAGCGCCCCCGGGACTAGCGGGAACACCGGGGAGCTGTTTTTT.

This clonotype was counted between two and nine times. V is TRBV11-2 and J is TRBJ2-2, with no clear D. V gave up 6 bases and J gave up 7 bases, with 6 bases separating them. CDR1 and CDR2 from the germline V gene are SGHAT and FQNNGV. The CDR3 consists of 11 residues. CDR3 bases: TGTGCCAGCAGTCAACACGGGGAGCTGTTTTTT. This encodes CASSQHGELFF.

In this sample, this clonotype turned up many times. This chain links TRBV12-3 or TRBV12-4 with TRBJ1-1; the D is unclear. This CDR3 has 11 residues. With 3 bases removed from V and 7 bases from J, the gap between germline ends came to 6 bases. CDR3 sequence: CASSFGYEAFF. The CDR3 DNA follows: TGTGCCAGCAGTTTTGGGTATGAAGCTTTCTTT.

This clonotype occurred a few times. CDR3 sequence (DNA): TGTGCCAGTAGTATCGTGTGGGACACATACAATGAGCAGTTCTTC. Its protein is CASSIVWDTYNEQFF. The gene calls are TRBV19 and TRBJ2-1; D may be TRBD1 (6 bases). Germline values: CDR1 LNHDA, CDR2 SQIVND (reference sequence). CDR3 length equals 15 residues. V dropped 3 bases and J dropped 4 bases, with 13 bases sitting between them.

This clonotype was found many times. The chain has TRBV28 and TRBJ1-2, with D unclear. There are 16 residues in the CDR3. V gave up 6 bases and J gave up 0 bases, with 17 bases separating them. The germline V gene has CDR1 MDHEN and CDR2 SYDVKM. CDR3 nucleotides: TGTGCCAGCAGCGCCGCCCCCCCCAGCCCTAACTATGGCTACACCTTC. Its protein product is CASSAAPPSPNYGYTF.

There are many counts of this clonotype. This chain links TRBV5-6 with TRBJ1-2, with D possibly TRBD1 on 5 matching bases. Per germline, CDR1 SGHDT and CDR2 YYEEEE. V lost 3 bases and J lost 4, with 13 bases in between. CDR3 length: 14 residues. CDR3 residues: CASSSPGRIYGYTF. The CDR3 coding sequence is TGTGCCAGCAGCTCCCCGGGACGGATCTATGGCTACACCTTC.